Sequencing of this T cell receptor (beta chain) was carried out in a study of T cell responses to AZD1222 COVID-19 vaccine. Points from the study as a whole: Distributed over spike, vaccine-associated CD4 TCRs predominated at 160-218 and 743-854. Recipients of AZD1222 seropositive at baseline numbered only 5 to 7.

The germline CDR1 and CDR2 sequences are DFQATT and SNEGSKA (reference sequence). The CDR3 contains 15 residues. The V gene lost 3 bases and the J gene lost 2 bases, with 14 bases spanning the gap. Clones were sequenced by immunoSEQ multiplex PCR, and TCRdb holds only the in-frame ones, with some missing. The sample contains some 120,000 clones, 70% to 90% of which appear only once. Comment on this clone: Its specificity is not known.

Sequencing was performed on peripheral blood, taken on day 0 of AZD1222 vaccination. The chain has TRBV20-1 and TRBJ1-5, with D possibly matching TRBD1 (6 bases). This receptor was identified in an adult in good health. The CDR3 nucleotides are TGCAGTGCTAGTGGTAGGGGGGGCGGCAATCAGCCCCAGCATTTT. This encodes CSASGRGGGNQPQHF.